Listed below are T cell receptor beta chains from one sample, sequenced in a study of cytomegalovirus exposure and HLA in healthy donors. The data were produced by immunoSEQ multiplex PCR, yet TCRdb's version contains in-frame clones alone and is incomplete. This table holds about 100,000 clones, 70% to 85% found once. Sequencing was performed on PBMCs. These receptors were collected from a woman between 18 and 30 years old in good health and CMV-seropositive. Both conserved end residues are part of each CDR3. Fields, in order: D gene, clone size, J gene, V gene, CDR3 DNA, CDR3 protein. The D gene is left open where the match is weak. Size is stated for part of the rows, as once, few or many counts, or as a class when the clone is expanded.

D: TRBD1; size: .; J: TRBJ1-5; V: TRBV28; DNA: TGTGCCAGCAGTTTACCCATGACAGGGGGCTTCGGTAATCAGCCCCAGCATTTT; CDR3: CASSLPMTGGFGNQPQHF
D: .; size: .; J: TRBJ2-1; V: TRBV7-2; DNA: TGTGCCAGCAGCTTAGATCGGGGGAGCGCAAATGAGCAGTTCTTC; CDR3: CASSLDRGSANEQFF
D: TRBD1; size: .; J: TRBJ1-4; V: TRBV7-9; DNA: TGTGCCAGCAGCTCCAACCGGGACAGTCGTAATGAAAAACTGTTTTTT; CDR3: CASSSNRDSRNEKLFF
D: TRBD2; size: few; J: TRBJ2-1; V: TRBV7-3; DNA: TGTGCCAGCAGCTTAACCGCGACTAGCGGGGGCTACAATGAGCAGTTCTTC; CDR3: CASSLTATSGGYNEQFF
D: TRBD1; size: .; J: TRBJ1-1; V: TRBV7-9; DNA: TGTGCCAGCAGCTTCCCGGACAGGGCGACTGAAGCTTTCTTT; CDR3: CASSFPDRATEAFF
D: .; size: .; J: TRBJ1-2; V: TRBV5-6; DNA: TGTGCCAGCAGCCTTGCGGTGGTCGGCTATGGCTACACCTTC; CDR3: CASSLAVVGYGYTF
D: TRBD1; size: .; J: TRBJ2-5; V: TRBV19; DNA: TGTGCCAGTAGTATGAAGGGGGCGTGGGAGACCCAGTACTTC; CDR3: CASSMKGAWETQYF
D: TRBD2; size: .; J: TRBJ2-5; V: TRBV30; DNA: TGTGCCTCGGCCGGGGCCGCGGGAGTAGAGACCCAGTACTTC; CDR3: CASAGAAGVETQYF
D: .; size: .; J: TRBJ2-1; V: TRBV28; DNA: TGTGCCAGCAGTCTGGCCGGGACTTCTCAGTTCTTC; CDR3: CASSLAGTSQFF
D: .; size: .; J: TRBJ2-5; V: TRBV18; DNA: TGTGCCAGCTCACCATCCGGAGTTGGGGAGACCCAGTACTTC; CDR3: CASSPSGVGETQYF
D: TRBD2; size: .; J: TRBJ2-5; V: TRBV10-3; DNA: TGTGCCATCAGTGTTGGGCTAGCGGGTATCGAGACCCAGTACTTC; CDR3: CAISVGLAGIETQYF
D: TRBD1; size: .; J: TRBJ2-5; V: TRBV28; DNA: TGTGCCAGCAGTTTAGACACAGGGGGACGTCAAGAGACCCAGTACTTC; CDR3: CASSLDTGGRQETQYF
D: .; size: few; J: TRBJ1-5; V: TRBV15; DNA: TGTGCCACCAGCACATGGGGCTCTACCGGTAATCAGCCCCAGCATTTT; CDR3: CATSTWGSTGNQPQHF
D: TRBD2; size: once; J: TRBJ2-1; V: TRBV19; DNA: TGTGCCAGTAGTATGGGACTAGGTGGGTATGAGCAGTTCTTC; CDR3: CASSMGLGGYEQFF
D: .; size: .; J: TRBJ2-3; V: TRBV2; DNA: TGTGCCAGCAGGAGGGAGTGGGCCCCCACAGATACGCAGTATTTT; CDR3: CASRREWAPTDTQYF
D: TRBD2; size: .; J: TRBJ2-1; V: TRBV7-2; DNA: TGTGCCAGCAGCTACGCACTAGCGGGAGGTCGGAATGAGCAGTTCTTC; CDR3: CASSYALAGGRNEQFF
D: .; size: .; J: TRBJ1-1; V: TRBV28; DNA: TGTGCCAGCAGTTTGGCGGGCCGCACTGAAGCTTTCTTT; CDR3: CASSLAGRTEAFF
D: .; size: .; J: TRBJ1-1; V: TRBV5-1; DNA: TGCGCCAGCAGCTTGGAGGGGCCGAACACTGAAGCTTTCTTT; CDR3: CASSLEGPNTEAFF
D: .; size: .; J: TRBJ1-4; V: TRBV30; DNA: TGTGCCTGGAGTCTACAGGGAAGTGGGGAAAAACTGTTTTTT; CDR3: CAWSLQGSGEKLFF
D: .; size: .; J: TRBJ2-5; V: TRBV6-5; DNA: TGTGCCAGCAGTTTGGGAGGCGGGAAGATTGGAGAGACCCAGTACTTC; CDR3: CASSLGGGKIGETQYF
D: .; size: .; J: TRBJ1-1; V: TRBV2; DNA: TGTGCCAGCAGTGAACCGAGGGCTGAAGCTTTCTTT; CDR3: CASSEPRAEAFF
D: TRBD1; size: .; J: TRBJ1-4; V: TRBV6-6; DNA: TGTGCCAGCAGCGACAGGGGGCATGAAAAACTGTTTTTT; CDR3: CASSDRGHEKLFF
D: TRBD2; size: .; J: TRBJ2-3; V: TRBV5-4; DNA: TGTGCCAGCAGCCCGGGACTACTCACAGATACGCAGTATTTT; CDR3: CASSPGLLTDTQYF
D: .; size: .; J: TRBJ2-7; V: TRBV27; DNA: TGTGCCAGCGCCTCCCCTTCGCGCGAGCAGTACTTC; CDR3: CASASPSREQYF
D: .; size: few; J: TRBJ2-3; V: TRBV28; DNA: TGTGCCAGCAGTAAGGGACTCTGGTCCAGCACAGATACGCAGTATTTT; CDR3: CASSKGLWSSTDTQYF
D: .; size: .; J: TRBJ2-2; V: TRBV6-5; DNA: TGTGCCAGCAGTTACGGTAGAGGGGAGCTGTTTTTT; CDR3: CASSYGRGELFF
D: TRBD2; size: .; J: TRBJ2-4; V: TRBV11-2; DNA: TGTGCCAGCAGCCCCTCACTAGCGGGAGTGTACTTC; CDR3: CASSPSLAGVYF
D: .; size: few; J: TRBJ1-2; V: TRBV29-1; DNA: TGCAGCGTTGAAGATCTTCGCCAGGACAGTGATAACTATGGCTACACCTTC; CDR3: CSVEDLRQDSDNYGYTF
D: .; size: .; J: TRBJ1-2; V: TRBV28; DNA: TGTGCCAGCAGTTTAGGGCCCCGGGCAGGGTGGAGTGGCTACACCTTC; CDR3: CASSLGPRAGWSGYTF
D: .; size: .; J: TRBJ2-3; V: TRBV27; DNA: TGTGCCAGCACGCCAGCTAGCGCGATAGACGGGCCAGATACGCAGTATTTT; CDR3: CASTPASAIDGPDTQYF
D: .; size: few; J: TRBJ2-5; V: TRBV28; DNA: TGTGCCAGCAGTTTAGTAGCGCTCTACTGGACCCAGTACTTC; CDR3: CASSLVALYWTQYF
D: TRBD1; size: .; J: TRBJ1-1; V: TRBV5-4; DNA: TGTGCCAGCAGCCCGGACAGGATCGGGGCTTTCTTT; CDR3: CASSPDRIGAFF
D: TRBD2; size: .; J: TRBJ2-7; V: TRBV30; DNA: TGTGCCTGGACTAGCGGGATATACGAGCAGTACTTC; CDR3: CAWTSGIYEQYF
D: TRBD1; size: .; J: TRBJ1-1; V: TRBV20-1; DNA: TGCAGTGCACAGGGGACTGCTGAAGCTTTCTTT; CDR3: CSAQGTAEAFF
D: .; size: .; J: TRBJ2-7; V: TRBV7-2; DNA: TGTGCCAGCAGCAATGGTGAGAGGGCCTACGAGCAGTACTTC; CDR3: CASSNGERAYEQYF
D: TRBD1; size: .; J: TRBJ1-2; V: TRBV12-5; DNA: TGTGCTAGTGGACAGGGGCTCTATGGCTACACCTTC; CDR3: CASGQGLYGYTF
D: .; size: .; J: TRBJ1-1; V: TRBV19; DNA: TGTGCCAGTAGTAATTGGGGTGGAGGCACTGAAGCTTTCTTT; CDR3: CASSNWGGGTEAFF
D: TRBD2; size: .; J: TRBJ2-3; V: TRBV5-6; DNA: TGTGCCAGCAGCGTGGGACTAGCGGGAGCAGATACGCAGTATTTT; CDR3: CASSVGLAGADTQYF
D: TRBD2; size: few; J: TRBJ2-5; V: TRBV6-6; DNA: TGTGCCAGCAGTTACTCGAGGACTAGCGGGGAGACCCAGTACTTC; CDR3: CASSYSRTSGETQYF
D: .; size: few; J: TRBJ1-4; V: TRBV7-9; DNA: TGTGCCAGCAGCCCGGGGGCGGGGGCATCGGAAAAACTGTTTTTT; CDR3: CASSPGAGASEKLFF
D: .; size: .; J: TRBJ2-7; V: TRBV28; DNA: TGTGCCAGCACTACCTCCCCTAGGGGCGAGCAGTACTTC; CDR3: CASTTSPRGEQYF
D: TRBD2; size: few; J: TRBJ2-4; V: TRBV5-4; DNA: TGTGCCAGCAGCTTAGGAGCGGGAGGGCCCTCGAACATTCAGTACTTC; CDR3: CASSLGAGGPSNIQYF
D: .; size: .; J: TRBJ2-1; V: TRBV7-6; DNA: TGTGCCAGCAGCTTGGCGGAGGTTACGAATGAGCAGTTCTTC; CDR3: CASSLAEVTNEQFF
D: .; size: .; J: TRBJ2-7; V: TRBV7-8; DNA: TGTGCCAGCAGCTTAGTCGGAGGGGGCCTGAGCTCCTACGAGCAGTACTTC; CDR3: CASSLVGGGLSSYEQYF
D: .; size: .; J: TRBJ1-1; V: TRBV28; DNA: TGTGCCAGCAGTTTTTCCGGGTTGAACACTGAAGCTTTCTTT; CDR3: CASSFSGLNTEAFF
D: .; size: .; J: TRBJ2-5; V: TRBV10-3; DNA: TGTGCCAACAGGCCGGAGGGCGAAGTGGAGACCCAGTACTTC; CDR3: CANRPEGEVETQYF
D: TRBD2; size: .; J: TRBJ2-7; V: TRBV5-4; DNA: TGTGCCAGCAGCTTCCGGGGACTAGCGGGAGCGGGGGCTTACGAGCAGTACTTC; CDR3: CASSFRGLAGAGAYEQYF
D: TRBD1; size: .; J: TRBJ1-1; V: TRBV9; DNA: TGTGCCAGCAGCCCACAGGGGGTTCCCAACACTGAAGCTTTCTTT; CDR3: CASSPQGVPNTEAFF
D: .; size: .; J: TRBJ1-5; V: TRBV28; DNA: TGTGCCAGCCGCACCCACGGGGGGCACGATCAGCCCCAGCATTTT; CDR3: CASRTHGGHDQPQHF
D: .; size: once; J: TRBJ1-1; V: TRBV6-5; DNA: TGTGCCAGCAGTAACCCGACAGCCAACACTGAAGCTTTCTTT; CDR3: CASSNPTANTEAFF
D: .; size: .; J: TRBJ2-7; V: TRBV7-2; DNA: TGTGCCAGCAGCCCCCTCTACGAGCAGTACTTC; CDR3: CASSPLYEQYF
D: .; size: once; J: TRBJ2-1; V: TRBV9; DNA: TGTGCCAGCAGCGTAGTCAGCGGTGACAATGAGCAGTTCTTC; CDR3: CASSVVSGDNEQFF
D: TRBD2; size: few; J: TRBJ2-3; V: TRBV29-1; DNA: TGCAGCGTTGCCCCTAGCGGGGTCACAGATACGCAGTATTTT; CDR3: CSVAPSGVTDTQYF
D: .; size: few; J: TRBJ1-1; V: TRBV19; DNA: TGTGCCAGTAGCAGGACAGCGAACACTGAAGCTTTCTTT; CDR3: CASSRTANTEAFF
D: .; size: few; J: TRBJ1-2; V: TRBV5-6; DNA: TGTGCCAGCAGCTTGGCGGACTATGGCTACACCTTC; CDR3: CASSLADYGYTF
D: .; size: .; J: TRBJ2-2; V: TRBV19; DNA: TGTGCCAGTAGTAATCGGTGGCGGGGCACCGGGGAGCTGTTTTTT; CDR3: CASSNRWRGTGELFF
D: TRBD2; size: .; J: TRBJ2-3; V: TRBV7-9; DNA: TGTGCCAGCAGCCTCCCCACCCTAGCGGGATCCACAGATACGCAGTATTTT; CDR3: CASSLPTLAGSTDTQYF